These T cell receptor beta chains were read from a single sample in a study of cytomegalovirus exposure and HLA in healthy donors. Assay used: immunoSEQ multiplex PCR; TCRdb lists only in-frame clones, some missing. The data show about 130,000 clones, around 71% seen once. Source material: PBMCs. The receptors shown here come from a woman between 55 and 75 years old in good health and CMV-seropositive. Each CDR3 is given with its conserved first and last residue. The order of the fields is D gene, J gene, V gene, clone size, CDR3 length, CDR3 protein, CDR3 DNA. D genes are given only for firm matches. Size is stated for part of the rows, as once, few or many counts, or as a class when the clone is expanded.

D gene: -
J gene: TRBJ2-1
V gene: TRBV21-1
clone size: -
CDR3 length: 12
CDR3 protein: CASLALHAEQFF
CDR3 DNA: TGTGCCAGCTTAGCACTACATGCTGAGCAGTTCTTC

D gene: -
J gene: TRBJ1-1
V gene: TRBV29-1
clone size: -
CDR3 length: 13
CDR3 protein: CSVEETENTEAFF
CDR3 DNA: TGCAGCGTTGAAGAGACTGAGAACACTGAAGCTTTCTTT

D gene: TRBD1
J gene: TRBJ1-3
V gene: TRBV2
clone size: few
CDR3 length: 15
CDR3 protein: CASSRQGGVGNTIYF
CDR3 DNA: TGTGCCAGCAGTCGTCAGGGGGGTGTCGGAAACACCATATATTTT

D gene: -
J gene: TRBJ1-6
V gene: TRBV7-3
clone size: -
CDR3 length: 16
CDR3 protein: CASSLRGPGVGSPLHF
CDR3 DNA: TGTGCCAGCAGCTTAAGGGGTCCAGGGGTAGGGTCACCCCTCCACTTT

D gene: TRBD1
J gene: TRBJ1-2
V gene: TRBV4-1
clone size: -
CDR3 length: 13
CDR3 protein: CASSLGTEGGYTF
CDR3 DNA: TGCGCCAGCAGCCTTGGGACAGAAGGAGGCTACACCTTC

D gene: -
J gene: TRBJ2-1
V gene: TRBV18
clone size: -
CDR3 length: 12
CDR3 protein: CASRTSSGEQFF
CDR3 DNA: TGTGCCAGCCGCACGAGTTCGGGTGAGCAGTTCTTC

D gene: TRBD2
J gene: TRBJ2-2
V gene: TRBV6-1
clone size: -
CDR3 length: 15
CDR3 protein: CASGLAGGNTGELFF
CDR3 DNA: TGTGCCAGCGGACTAGCGGGGGGGAACACCGGGGAGCTGTTTTTT

D gene: TRBD1
J gene: TRBJ1-6
V gene: TRBV5-1
clone size: -
CDR3 length: 18
CDR3 protein: CASSLYPIRDSHNSPLHF
CDR3 DNA: TGCGCCAGCAGCTTATATCCAATCCGGGACAGTCATAATTCACCCCTCCACTTT

D gene: -
J gene: TRBJ2-7
V gene: TRBV5-8
clone size: -
CDR3 length: 11
CDR3 protein: CASSPTYEQYF
CDR3 DNA: TGTGCCAGCAGCCCAACCTACGAGCAGTACTTC

D gene: -
J gene: TRBJ1-2
V gene: TRBV6-1
clone size: -
CDR3 length: 13
CDR3 protein: CASSAQREGGYTF
CDR3 DNA: TGTGCCAGCAGTGCACAAAGGGAGGGCGGCTACACCTTC

D gene: -
J gene: TRBJ1-4
V gene: TRBV19
clone size: -
CDR3 length: 14
CDR3 protein: CASRQGLLSEKLFF
CDR3 DNA: TGTGCCAGTAGGCAGGGGCTTTTAAGTGAAAAACTGTTTTTT

D gene: TRBD1
J gene: TRBJ1-2
V gene: TRBV19
clone size: -
CDR3 length: 16
CDR3 protein: CASSTPGVDRGYGYTF
CDR3 DNA: TGTGCCAGTAGTACCCCAGGGGTAGACAGGGGGTATGGCTACACCTTC

D gene: TRBD1
J gene: TRBJ2-7
V gene: TRBV7-9
clone size: -
CDR3 length: 14
CDR3 protein: CASSTQGAAYEQYF
CDR3 DNA: TGTGCCAGCAGCACACAGGGGGCTGCTTACGAGCAGTACTTC

D gene: TRBD1
J gene: TRBJ1-2
V gene: TRBV6-6
clone size: -
CDR3 length: 15
CDR3 protein: CASSANRGGTYGYTF
CDR3 DNA: TGTGCCAGCAGCGCAAACAGGGGAGGTACCTATGGCTACACCTTC

D gene: -
J gene: TRBJ1-5
V gene: TRBV6-6
clone size: -
CDR3 length: 14
CDR3 protein: CASSQPRGGQPQHF
CDR3 DNA: TGTGCCAGCAGTCAACCGCGGGGCGGGCAGCCCCAGCATTTT

D gene: -
J gene: TRBJ1-5
V gene: TRBV12-5
clone size: -
CDR3 length: 14
CDR3 protein: CASGLPREIQPQHF
CDR3 DNA: TGTGCTAGTGGTTTGCCACGGGAAATTCAGCCCCAGCATTTT

D gene: -
J gene: TRBJ1-3
V gene: TRBV10-3
clone size: -
CDR3 length: 22
CDR3 protein: CAISEPQKNGGFWAVGRNTIYF
CDR3 DNA: TGTGCCATCAGTGAGCCGCAAAAAAATGGGGGGTTTTGGGCAGTAGGACGGAACACCATATATTTT

D gene: -
J gene: TRBJ1-1
V gene: TRBV5-1
clone size: -
CDR3 length: 16
CDR3 protein: CASSLPSGGRVAEAFF
CDR3 DNA: TGCGCCAGCAGCCTCCCCTCCGGGGGTAGGGTGGCTGAAGCTTTCTTT

D gene: -
J gene: TRBJ1-1
V gene: TRBV5-1
clone size: -
CDR3 length: 13
CDR3 protein: CASLKQGGTEAFF
CDR3 DNA: TGCGCCAGCCTGAAACAGGGTGGGACTGAAGCTTTCTTT

D gene: -
J gene: TRBJ1-5
V gene: TRBV6-1
clone size: -
CDR3 length: 15
CDR3 protein: CASKQGPQSNQPQHF
CDR3 DNA: TGTGCCAGCAAACAGGGACCTCAAAGCAATCAGCCCCAGCATTTT

D gene: TRBD2
J gene: TRBJ2-5
V gene: TRBV7-9
clone size: few
CDR3 length: 15
CDR3 protein: CASSPPGGYQETQYF
CDR3 DNA: TGTGCCAGCAGCCCGCCCGGGGGGTACCAAGAGACCCAGTACTTC

D gene: TRBD1
J gene: TRBJ1-2
V gene: TRBV2
clone size: -
CDR3 length: 13
CDR3 protein: CASGQGANYGYTF
CDR3 DNA: TGTGCCAGCGGACAGGGGGCTAACTATGGCTACACCTTC

D gene: TRBD1
J gene: TRBJ2-7
V gene: TRBV7-9
clone size: -
CDR3 length: 13
CDR3 protein: CASSWQGDYEQYF
CDR3 DNA: TGTGCCAGCAGTTGGCAGGGGGACTACGAGCAGTACTTC

D gene: -
J gene: TRBJ2-5
V gene: TRBV6-1
clone size: -
CDR3 length: 14
CDR3 protein: CASSSQGGRETQYF
CDR3 DNA: TGTGCCAGCAGCAGTCAGGGGGGAAGGGAGACCCAGTACTTC

D gene: -
J gene: TRBJ2-7
V gene: TRBV2
clone size: -
CDR3 length: 12
CDR3 protein: CASRGSSYEQYF
CDR3 DNA: TGTGCCAGCAGGGGGAGCTCCTACGAGCAGTACTTC

D gene: TRBD1
J gene: TRBJ2-5
V gene: TRBV11-1
clone size: -
CDR3 length: 16
CDR3 protein: CASGSWEQGLRETQYF
CDR3 DNA: TGTGCCAGCGGCTCCTGGGAACAGGGGCTACGAGAGACCCAGTACTTC

D gene: -
J gene: TRBJ1-1
V gene: TRBV6-6
clone size: -
CDR3 length: 14
CDR3 protein: CASSYSYGGAEAFF
CDR3 DNA: TGTGCCAGCAGTTACTCGTACGGTGGAGCTGAAGCTTTCTTT

D gene: -
J gene: TRBJ1-1
V gene: TRBV6-1
clone size: -
CDR3 length: 13
CDR3 protein: CASSEGPRTEAFF
CDR3 DNA: TGTGCCAGCAGTGAAGGTCCGAGGACTGAAGCTTTCTTT

D gene: -
J gene: TRBJ1-4
V gene: TRBV9
clone size: -
CDR3 length: 17
CDR3 protein: CASSQRQGGGLNEKLFF
CDR3 DNA: TGTGCCAGCAGCCAGAGACAAGGGGGGGGGCTGAATGAAAAACTGTTTTTT

D gene: -
J gene: TRBJ1-1
V gene: TRBV7-2
clone size: -
CDR3 length: 14
CDR3 protein: CASTLQEGRTEAFF
CDR3 DNA: TGTGCCAGCACCCTCCAGGAGGGGAGAACTGAAGCTTTCTTT

D gene: -
J gene: TRBJ2-5
V gene: TRBV23-1
clone size: -
CDR3 length: 14
CDR3 protein: CASSQSRGGETQYF
CDR3 DNA: TGCGCCAGCAGTCAATCGAGGGGAGGAGAGACCCAGTACTTC

D gene: TRBD2
J gene: TRBJ2-1
V gene: TRBV27
clone size: -
CDR3 length: 15
CDR3 protein: CASSLRLAGENEQFF
CDR3 DNA: TGTGCCAGCAGTTTGAGACTAGCGGGGGAAAATGAGCAGTTCTTC

D gene: TRBD1
J gene: TRBJ2-3
V gene: TRBV7-9
clone size: -
CDR3 length: 16
CDR3 protein: CASSLETGAFTDTQYF
CDR3 DNA: TGTGCCAGCAGCTTAGAGACAGGGGCGTTCACAGATACGCAGTATTTT

D gene: -
J gene: TRBJ1-2
V gene: TRBV19
clone size: -
CDR3 length: 15
CDR3 protein: CASSIEVSTVGGYTF
CDR3 DNA: TGTGCCAGTAGTATTGAGGTCTCTACGGTCGGGGGCTACACCTTC

D gene: TRBD1
J gene: TRBJ1-1
V gene: TRBV29-1
clone size: -
CDR3 length: 12
CDR3 protein: CSVYHRQGEAFF
CDR3 DNA: TGCAGCGTTTATCATAGACAGGGAGAAGCTTTCTTT

D gene: -
J gene: TRBJ2-1
V gene: TRBV19
clone size: -
CDR3 length: 15
CDR3 protein: CASAFGGISYNEQFF
CDR3 DNA: TGTGCCAGTGCCTTTGGGGGCATCTCCTACAATGAGCAGTTCTTC

D gene: -
J gene: TRBJ1-5
V gene: TRBV18
clone size: -
CDR3 length: 15
CDR3 protein: CASSPSVGANQPQHF
CDR3 DNA: TGTGCCAGCTCACCCAGTGTGGGAGCTAATCAGCCCCAGCATTTT

D gene: -
J gene: TRBJ1-6
V gene: TRBV4-1
clone size: -
CDR3 length: 15
CDR3 protein: CASSRPDSLNSPLHF
CDR3 DNA: TGCGCCAGCAGCCGGCCGGACAGCCTTAATTCACCCCTCCACTTT

D gene: -
J gene: TRBJ1-5
V gene: TRBV6-5
clone size: once
CDR3 length: 13
CDR3 protein: CASSYVGGQPQHF
CDR3 DNA: TGTGCCAGCAGTTATGTTGGAGGTCAGCCCCAGCATTTT

D gene: -
J gene: TRBJ2-4
V gene: TRBV27
clone size: -
CDR3 length: 16
CDR3 protein: CASSSGRLGGGNIQYF
CDR3 DNA: TGTGCCAGCAGTTCGGGCCGCTTAGGAGGTGGAAACATTCAGTACTTC

D gene: -
J gene: TRBJ2-3
V gene: TRBV29-1
clone size: few
CDR3 length: 13
CDR3 protein: CSEGGVRTDTQYF
CDR3 DNA: TGCAGCGAGGGGGGGGTCCGCACAGATACGCAGTATTTT

D gene: TRBD2
J gene: TRBJ2-1
V gene: TRBV10-3
clone size: -
CDR3 length: 17
CDR3 protein: CAISDAPSSGDNNEQFF
CDR3 DNA: TGTGCCATCAGTGACGCCCCGTCTAGCGGGGATAACAATGAGCAGTTCTTC

D gene: -
J gene: TRBJ2-1
V gene: TRBV7-9
clone size: -
CDR3 length: 13
CDR3 protein: CASSPGLNNEQFF
CDR3 DNA: TGTGCCAGCAGCCCGGGACTCAACAATGAGCAGTTCTTC